Below, 13 T cell receptor beta chains from the same sample are listed, as sequenced in a study of CXCR3-negative and CXCR3-positive naive CD8 T cells. Overall study findings and caveats: In CXCR3-positive naive cells, the TRB CDR3s were more hydrophobic than in CXCR3-negative naive cells.

The antigens these receptors bind are not known. UMI-tagged TRB cDNA libraries were built via 5' RACE. Using the 5' RACE reads, TCRdb records one entry per CDR3 protein without DNA. With tens of thousands of distinct CDR3 sequences in the sample, the ten largest clones hold around 0.82%. Sequencing was carried out using naive CXCR3+ CD8+ T cells from blood. Subset: CD45RO-CCR7+CD27+CD95- naive CD8+ T cells expressing CXCR3 (TNR3+). These receptors were collected from a human donor in good health. Some clones in this sample may be carry-over from other donors' samples.

The V and J genes are TRBV5-6 and TRBJ2-5; TCRdb designates TRBD1, a call that cannot be tested without DNA. Looked up from germline, CDR1 is SGHDT and CDR2 is YYEEEE. The CDR3 covers 15 residues. The CDR3: CASSLWTGGRETQYF.

The rearrangement joins TRBV14 to TRBJ1-1; there is no DNA to check the TCRdb D call of TRBD1. This CDR3 comprises 17 residues. Per the germline V gene, CDR1 is SGHDN and CDR2 is FVKESK. The CDR3 sequence is CASSHITKGPAYGEAFF.

This rearrangement joins TRBV21-1 to TRBJ2-3; TCRdb's D call of TRBD2 is untestable without DNA. TRBV21-1 is a recognized pseudogene. CDR3 length equals 16 residues. CDR3 loop: CASSTERQGGTDTQYF.

The rearrangement joins TRBV20-1 to TRBJ1-1. CDR3 length: 12 amino acids. Per the germline V gene, CDR1 is DFQATT and CDR2 is SNEGSKA (reference sequence). This CDR3 is CSARAGGTEAFF.

The chain has TRBV7-2 and TRBJ1-2. Germline V gives CDR1 SGHTA, CDR2 FQGNSA. CDR3 length: 16 residues. The CDR3 spells CASSLVPDRPYYGYTF.

The chain has TRBV12-3 or TRBV12-4 and TRBJ2-7; the TCRdb D gene call, TRBD2, has no DNA to confirm it. The CDR3 is made up of 14 amino acids. This chain's CDR3 is CASSLAGGNYEQYF.

The genes are TRBV30 and TRBJ1-5; the D call of TRBD1 rests on TCRdb alone, since no DNA is present to check it. This CDR3 region has 14 residues. CDR1 and CDR2 from the germline V gene are GTSNPN and SVGIG (reference sequence). CDR3 protein: CVWSVRQSNQPQHF.

The chain recombines TRBV7-2 with TRBJ2-3; the TCRdb call, TRBD2, lacks DNA for checking. This CDR3 has 16 amino acids. Germline CDR1 SGHTA, CDR2 FQGNSA. This CDR3 is CASSLEQYPLPDTQYF.

The rearrangement joins TRBV4-1 to TRBJ2-7. Germline V gene data show CDR1 as MGHRA and CDR2 as YSYEKL. The CDR3 covers 15 residues. The CDR3 loop reads CASSQEFWTPYEQYF.

The chain has TRBV6-6 and TRBJ2-5; the D call from TCRdb, TRBD2, cannot be confirmed without DNA. Germline loops: CDR1 MNHNY, CDR2 SVGAGI (reference sequence). The CDR3 loop spans 18 amino acids. The CDR3 sequence: CASSPGTSGRPLVETQYF.

This chain joins TRBV12-2 and TRBJ2-5; TCRdb's D call of TRBD2 is untestable without DNA. TRBV12-2 is annotated as a pseudogene. The CDR3 is 11 amino acids. The chain's CDR3 is CASRFPQTQYF.

The rearrangement joins TRBV5-4 to TRBJ2-7; no DNA is available, so the TRBD1 call from TCRdb remains unchecked. Germline CDR1 reads SGHNT; CDR2 reads YYREEE (reference sequence). The CDR3 sequence is 14 residues long. The CDR3 is CASSHRTGEGEQYF. The entire variable domain, with the rest obtained from reference TRBV5-4 and TRBJ2-7, is as follows: ETGVTQSPTHLIKTRGQQVTLRCSSQSGHNTVSWYQQALGQGPQFIFQYYREEENGRGNFPPRFSGLQFPNYSSELNVNALELDDSALYLCASSHRTGEGEQYFGPGTRLTVT.

The chain is built from TRBV19 and TRBJ2-1. The CDR3 totals 15 residues. Germline CDR1 is LNHDA and CDR2 is SQIVND (reference sequence). The CDR3: CASSISSNSYNEQFF.